This T cell receptor beta chain was identified in a study of siplizumab effects on memory and regulatory T cells. Assay used: immunoSEQ multiplex PCR; TCRdb lists only in-frame clones, some missing. Of 60,000 to 65,000 clones detected, roughly 85% appear once; the ten largest clones hold approximately 0.4%. Trimming at V came to 8 bases and at J to 8 bases, leaving 8 bases not matched to a gene. CDR1 and CDR2 (germline): LNHDA, SQIVND (reference sequence). CDR3 length: 13 residues. Input material: memory CD4+ T cells sorted from blood. This sequence originates from a human donor in good health. This sequence joins TRBV19 and TRBJ1-2, with TRBD1 matching 10 bases. The CDR3: CASGDRGLKGYTF. The CDR3 nucleotides read TGTGCCAGTGGTGACAGGGGGCTAAAAGGCTACACCTTC.